This entry lists 25 T cell receptor beta chains sequenced from one sample in a study of T cell changes during pregnancy in multiple sclerosis. Some clones are missing from TCRdb's copy, which holds only in-frame ones; the method was immunoSEQ multiplex PCR. The repertoire holds over 35,000 clones, with roughly 90% as singletons. This sample comprised CD4+ T cells from peripheral blood mononuclear cells, obtained in the third trimester of pregnancy. The receptors come from a female donor with multiple sclerosis, enrolled in a pregnancy study.

The chain combines TRBV28 with TRBJ1-4; no clear D. Trimming left V 7 bases short and J 1 base short, with 7 bases between. The CDR3 runs 13 residues. Germline V CDR1 and CDR2: MDHEN, SYDVKM. The chain's CDR3 is CASTEGTNEKLFF. The CDR3 nucleotides are TGTGCCAGCACTGAGGGAACTAATGAAAAACTGTTTTTT.

The chain links TRBV27 to TRBJ1-1; TRBD1 agrees at 7 bases. In germline, CDR1 is MNHEY, CDR2 SMNVEV (reference sequence). This CDR3 has 14 amino acids. J was trimmed by 4 bases and V by 4 bases; bases with no gene match: 6. The CDR3 bases are TGTGCCAGCAGTTCCAGACAGGGTCCCACTGAAGCTTTCTTT. This gives the protein CASSSRQGPTEAFF.

V and J are TRBV7-7 and TRBJ2-2; TRBD2 is a possible D gene (6 bases). Deletions cut 1 base from V and 9 bases from J, with 15 bases between. Germline lookup yields CDR1 SSHAT and CDR2 FNYEAQ (reference sequence). The CDR3 consists of 15 residues. The CDR3 region has the DNA TGTGCCAGCAGCTTAGGCGGGGCCAGGAAACGGGAGCTGTTTTTT. This codes for CASSLGGARKRELFF.

The chain couples TRBV9 to TRBJ2-7; 10 nucleotides agree with TRBD1. From germline, CDR1 is SGDLS and CDR2 YYNGEE. The CDR3 spans 17 residues. Trimming cost V 4 bases and J 7 bases; bases outside gene matches: 17. The CDR3: CASSPSPGGQGYEEQYF. In DNA, the CDR3 is TGTGCCAGCAGCCCGAGCCCTGGGGGACAGGGGTATGAAGAGCAGTACTTC.

V is TRBV7-2 and J is TRBJ2-7; 9 nucleotides match TRBD1. Germline loops: CDR1 SGHTA, CDR2 FQGNSA. This CDR3 comprises 14 residues. V trimming: 4 bases; J trimming: 6 bases; junction bases outside the gene matches: 7. In DNA, the CDR3 is TGTGCCAGCAGCTCCCGTCCGACAGGGGGCGAGCAGTACTTC. Translated, it gives CASSSRPTGGEQYF.

The chain has TRBV7-9 and TRBJ2-1; 8 nucleotides agree with TRBD1. The CDR3 spans 15 residues. V lost 1 base and J lost 9; bases outside the gene matches: 8. Germline CDR1 SEHNR, CDR2 FQNEAQ (reference sequence). CDR3 bases: TGTGCCAGCAGCTTAGGCCTCGGACAGGGCAGTGAGCAGTTCTTC. Translation gives CASSLGLGQGSEQFF.

The rearrangement links TRBV7-9 to TRBJ1-1; TRBD1 agrees at 9 bases. V was pared by 0 bases and J by 1 base, with 6 bases of the junction left unmatched. The CDR3 is 17 residues long. Germline CDR1 is SEHNR and CDR2 is FQNEAQ (reference sequence). The CDR3 protein is CASSLAPGTGSNTEAFF. The CDR3 DNA sequence: TGTGCCAGCAGCTTAGCCCCCGGGACAGGGTCGAACACTGAAGCTTTCTTT.

The V call is TRBV5-1, the J call TRBJ2-7; 8 nucleotides agree with TRBD2. Trimming removed 0 bases from V and 2 bases from J; junction bases left unmatched: 7. Germline V gene data show CDR1 as SGHRS and CDR2 as YFSETQ. CDR3 length equals 16 residues. The CDR3 protein is CASSLGGVAGTYEQYF. DNA for the CDR3: TGCGCCAGCAGCTTGGGGGGTGTAGCGGGGACCTACGAGCAGTACTTC.

The V call is TRBV7-9, the J call TRBJ2-5; D possibly corresponds to TRBD1 (6 bases). The CDR3 extends over 13 amino acids. V lost 5 bases, J lost 0 bases, and 7 bases lay in between. CDR1 SEHNR and CDR2 FQNEAQ come from the germline V gene (reference sequence). The CDR3 sequence: CASSRTDQETQYF. The CDR3 DNA sequence: TGTGCCAGCAGCCGGACAGACCAAGAGACCCAGTACTTC.

This chain links TRBV25-1 with TRBJ1-4; the D is unclear. Deletions cut 5 bases from V and 4 bases from J, with 11 bases between. Per germline, CDR1 MGHDK and CDR2 SYGVNS. The CDR3 covers 14 residues. CDR3 in DNA: TGTGCCAGCAGTTTCAGTCCCTTTAATGAAAAACTGTTTTTT. The encoded protein is CASSFSPFNEKLFF. Full variable domain (rest looked up from reference TRBV25-1 and TRBJ1-4): EADIYQTPRYLVIGTGKKITLECSQTMGHDKMYWYQQDPGMELHLIHYSYGVNSTEKGDLSSESTVSRIRTEHFPLTLESARPSHTSQYLCASSFSPFNEKLFFGSGTQLSVL.

The rearrangement uses TRBV4-1 and TRBJ1-2; 12 bases line up with TRBD1. This CDR3 has 18 amino acids. V trimming: 5 bases; J trimming: 4 bases; junction bases outside the gene matches: 14. CDR1 and CDR2 (germline): MGHRA, YSYEKL. This chain's CDR3 is CASSGTGTGGAGVYGYTF. In DNA, the CDR3 is TGCGCCAGCAGCGGTACCGGGACAGGGGGCGCTGGGGTCTATGGCTACACCTTC.

The J gene is TRBJ1-1, the V gene TRBV2; D not resolved. The CDR3 extends over 13 amino acids. V gave up 5 bases and J gave up 2 bases, with 9 bases separating them. The germline CDR1 and CDR2 sequences are SNHLY and FYNNEI. The CDR3 DNA reads TGTGCCAGCAGTAAGAGGGCAAACACTGAAGCTTTCTTT. As protein: CASSKRANTEAFF.

The chain couples TRBV4-1 to TRBJ1-1; 10 bases map to TRBD1. After removal of 3 bases from V and 1 base from J, the junction contained 8 bases not matched to a gene. Germline CDR1 and CDR2: MGHRA and YSYEKL. The CDR3 extends over 17 amino acids. The CDR3 coding sequence is TGCGCCAGCAGCCAGGGAAGACAGGGGGCGCGGAACACTGAAGCTTTCTTT. As protein: CASSQGRQGARNTEAFF.

CDR3 nucleotide sequence: TGCGCCAGCAGCGCGACAGGGGCGGTCACCGGGGAGCTGTTTTTT. Translation: CASSATGAVTGELFF. V usage is TRBV5-1 and J usage is TRBJ2-2, with 8 positions matching TRBD1. CDR1 is SGHRS and CDR2 is YFSETQ in the germline V gene. V was clipped by 4 bases and J by 4 bases; unmatched bases: 6. The CDR3 loop spans 15 amino acids.

This chain uses TRBV5-5 with TRBJ2-1, with 8 bases that match TRBD2. Trimming took 4 bases from V and 4 from J; bases not matched to a gene: 7. The CDR3 is 15 amino acids. Germline V gene sequence: CDR1 SGHKS, CDR2 YYEKEE (reference sequence). The CDR3 region has the DNA TGTGCCAGCAGCAAACCGGGACTAGAATACAATGAGCAGTTCTTC. It specifies CASSKPGLEYNEQFF.

The V and J genes are TRBV9 and TRBJ2-1; D might be TRBD1 (5 bases). Trimming shortened V by 4 bases and J by 8 bases, and 19 bases separated the two germline ends. The CDR3 extends over 15 amino acids. Germline assignment: CDR1 SGDLS and CDR2 YYNGEE. The CDR3 bases are TGTGCCAGCAGCCCAAGTAGTGGGTGGGGCGATGAGCAGTTCTTC. It encodes CASSPSSGWGDEQFF.

The rearrangement joins TRBV18 to TRBJ2-5, with D perhaps matching TRBD2 (6 bases). The V gene lost 6 bases and the J gene lost 7 bases, with 15 bases spanning the gap. The CDR3 has 13 amino acids. Germline CDR1 reads KGHSH; CDR2 reads LQKENI. The CDR3 reads CASSRDVEGTQYF. DNA of the CDR3: TGTGCCAGCTCGCGGGATGTTGAAGGGACCCAGTACTTC.

The chain combines TRBV5-1 with TRBJ1-3; D uncertain. Germline lookup yields CDR1 SGHRS and CDR2 YFSETQ. The CDR3 is made up of 16 amino acids. Trimming stripped 2 bases from V and 0 bases from J, with 12 bases between. In DNA form, the CDR3 reads TGCGCCAGCAGCTTAGGAGTCCTAAACTCTGGAAACACCATATATTTT. Translated: CASSLGVLNSGNTIYF. Combining the CDR3 with reference TRBV5-1 and TRBJ1-3 gives the whole variable domain KAGVTQTPRYLIKTRGQQVTLSCSPISGHRSVSWYQQTPGQGLQFLFEYFSETQRNKGNFPGRFSGRQFSNSRSEMNVSTLELGDSALYLCASSLGVLNSGNTIYFGEGSWLTVV.

This chain joins TRBV9 and TRBJ2-5; no definite D call. The CDR3 is 14 amino acids. The germline CDR1 and CDR2 sequences are SGDLS and YYNGEE. V dropped 0 bases and J dropped 1 base, with 7 bases sitting between them. CDR3 nucleotide sequence: TGTGCCAGCAGCGTAGAGACTTTCCAAGAGACCCAGTACTTC. This encodes CASSVETFQETQYF.

The chain combines TRBV10-3 with TRBJ1-1; D ambiguous. The CDR3 extends over 16 amino acids. Trimming pared 3 bases from V and 0 bases from J, leaving 14 bases between. Per the germline V gene, CDR1 is ENHRY and CDR2 is SYGVKD. CDR3 sequence: CAISERPPGMNTEAFF. For the CDR3, the DNA is TGTGCCATCAGTGAACGACCCCCAGGCATGAACACTGAAGCTTTCTTT.

V and J are TRBV10-3 and TRBJ2-7; a weak D match, TRBD2 (7 bases). V lost 4 bases, J lost 7 bases, and 23 bases lay in between. CDR1 and CDR2 from the germline V gene are ENHRY and SYGVKD. The CDR3 has 16 amino acids. Written as DNA, the CDR3 is TGTGCCATCAGTGCGGGGGGCGCTCTCCTGATACGGGAGCAGTACTTC. Amino acid sequence: CAISAGGALLIREQYF.

The J gene is TRBJ1-2, the V gene TRBV28, with 8 bases identical to TRBD1. Germline V gene data show CDR1 as MDHEN and CDR2 as SYDVKM. V shed 5 bases and J 4 bases; nucleotides not matched to a gene: 9. This CDR3 is built from 15 residues. The CDR3 is CASSASGTGGYGYTF. Here the CDR3 DNA reads TGTGCCAGCAGTGCCTCCGGGACAGGTGGCTATGGCTACACCTTC.

The V and J genes are TRBV25-1 and TRBJ1-2, with D possibly matching TRBD1 (5 bases). Germline CDR1 reads MGHDK; CDR2 reads SYGVNS. The CDR3 totals 11 residues. Trimming cost V 9 bases and J 7 bases, with 12 bases left between them. The CDR3 coding sequence is TGTGCCAGTAGTAGGGGAAGTGGCTACACCTTC. As protein: CASSRGSGYTF.

The J gene is TRBJ2-5, the V gene TRBV9; D is uncertain. The CDR3 has 15 residues. Trimming stripped 0 bases from V and 2 bases from J, with 11 bases between. Germline-derived CDR1 and CDR2 are SGDLS and YYNGEE. In nucleotides, the CDR3 is TGTGCCAGCAGCGTAGGAATCGCAACTCAAGAGACCCAGTACTTC. Encoded protein: CASSVGIATQETQYF. Full variable domain (missing parts from reference TRBV9 and TRBJ2-5): DSGVTQTPKHLITATGQRVTLRCSPRSGDLSVYWYQQSLDQGLQFLIQYYNGEERAKGNILERFSAQQFPDLHSELNLSSLELGDSALYFCASSVGIATQETQYFGPGTRLLVL.

CDR3 coding DNA: TGTGCCAGCAGCGTCAGGGGTAAAGAGACCCAGTACTTC. Protein sequence: CASSVRGKETQYF. The genes are TRBV5-6 and TRBJ2-5; perhaps TRBD1 as D (6 bases). In germline, CDR1 is SGHDT, CDR2 YYEEEE. The CDR3 is made up of 13 amino acids. The V end was cut by 4 bases, the J end by 3 bases, with 10 bases between.